This T cell receptor (beta chain) was documented in a study of blood T cells in healthy people across ages (dated by TCRdb to between 2015 and 2016). Looking at the study overall: In model experiments, roughly one uniquely barcoded TCR beta cDNA molecule per two T cells was captured by template switching. Age-related changes in TCR beta repertoire diversity were measured in the study by deep sequencing normalized with unique cDNA molecular identifiers. Donors were grouped into four age groups: young (average approximately 15 years), middle-aged (around 39), aged (about 59) and long-lived (82). Donors of different ages were randomly distributed across sequencing lanes to avoid experimental bias. For two donors (one aged 18 to 30 and one aged 80 or older), the study analyzed two additional independent replicas of 1 million unique cDNA reads from the same blood draw. General findings and caveats noted by the study authors: A strong correlation was found between observed TCR beta diversity and the percentage of naive T cells measured by flow cytometry. Bulk unsorted PBMC profiling prevented conclusive comparison of naive and antigen-experienced compartments. Because the CMV infection status of the donors was unknown, age-related changes in expanded clonotypes may potentially have been confounded. Observed TCR beta diversity per million T cells fell roughly linearly with age, and a significant reduction was already apparent by age around 40. Compared with the aged group, the long-lived group had more naive CD4+ T cells, fewer expanded clones and increased TCR diversity, a pattern suggesting age selection. Estimates of total diversity based on one million sequenced T cells were considered lower bounds and underestimates.

Donors were a few dozen systemically healthy Caucasian individuals from Russia aged roughly 6 to 95 years. Each donor gave approximately 10 milliliters of peripheral blood, collected into EDTA-treated Vacutainer tubes. PBMCs were isolated by Ficoll-Paque density-gradient centrifugation, with at least 7 million obtained per sample. Trizol reagent was used to extract total RNA from PBMCs, with at least 5.5 micrograms per sample. Naive CD45RAhigh/CD27high T cell percentages were measured by flow cytometry on a PBMC aliquot from every donor. Receptor libraries were prepared by 5' RACE. A second PCR of 7 to 11 cycles was run with a J-beta primer mix and a sample-barcoded 5' primer. Each TCR beta cDNA molecule received a unique molecular identifier from a template-switch 5' adaptor carrying 12 random nucleotides. Each sample yielded at least 3 million CDR3-containing paired-end reads. First-strand cDNA was synthesized from all RNA with the Mint cDNA synthesis kit, primed by a TRBC-specific oligonucleotide. Following uracil-DNA glycosylase treatment, a first 18-cycle PCR with universal primers M1SS and BC2_uni_R was performed on all cDNA. Per the authors' processing: Normalization of each sample was performed by random selection of 1 million high-quality reads, each carrying a distinct molecular identifier. Reads sharing molecular identifiers were discarded rather than binned into consensus sequences. MiTCR, run with a Q25 quality threshold and the strictest error-elimination algorithm, handled CDR3 identification, clonotype clustering and error correction. Lower-bound total TCR beta diversity was estimated with a nonparametric unseen species model using Euler transformation. The public sequencing data were trimmed at Q25 with fastp and processed into clonotypes with MiXCR by TCRdb, which kept only in-frame beta chains. Every distinct CDR3 protein forms one entry, paired with its most common genes and DNA. TCRdb's processing, not the authors' own work, is the source of the V and J calls. Within this sample are 1.5 million to 2 million distinct CDR3 sequences, with 39% of them counted one time only. Clones ranked in the top ten supply 23% of the sample.

In regard to this clonotype: The specificity of this receptor is unknown. Base qualities are missing; no much larger clone stands one base away.

From the cysteine up to the phenylalanine, the CDR3 has a length of 14 residues. The only DNA kept is the CDR3, 42 bases in frame from the first base. The junction carries 12 bases between V and J, which are trimmed by 6 bases and 2 bases respectively. The germline V gene specifies MDHEN as CDR1 and SYDVKM as CDR2. Recombination connected TRBV28 to TRBJ2-3; a weak D assignment points to TRBD1 (5 bases agree). This receptor was identified in a human donor in good health. The sequenced sample consisted of blood. The CDR3 has the sequence CASSKGAPTDTQYF. The DNA sequence is as follows: TGTGCCAGCAGCAAAGGGGCCCCCACAGATACGCAGTATTTT.